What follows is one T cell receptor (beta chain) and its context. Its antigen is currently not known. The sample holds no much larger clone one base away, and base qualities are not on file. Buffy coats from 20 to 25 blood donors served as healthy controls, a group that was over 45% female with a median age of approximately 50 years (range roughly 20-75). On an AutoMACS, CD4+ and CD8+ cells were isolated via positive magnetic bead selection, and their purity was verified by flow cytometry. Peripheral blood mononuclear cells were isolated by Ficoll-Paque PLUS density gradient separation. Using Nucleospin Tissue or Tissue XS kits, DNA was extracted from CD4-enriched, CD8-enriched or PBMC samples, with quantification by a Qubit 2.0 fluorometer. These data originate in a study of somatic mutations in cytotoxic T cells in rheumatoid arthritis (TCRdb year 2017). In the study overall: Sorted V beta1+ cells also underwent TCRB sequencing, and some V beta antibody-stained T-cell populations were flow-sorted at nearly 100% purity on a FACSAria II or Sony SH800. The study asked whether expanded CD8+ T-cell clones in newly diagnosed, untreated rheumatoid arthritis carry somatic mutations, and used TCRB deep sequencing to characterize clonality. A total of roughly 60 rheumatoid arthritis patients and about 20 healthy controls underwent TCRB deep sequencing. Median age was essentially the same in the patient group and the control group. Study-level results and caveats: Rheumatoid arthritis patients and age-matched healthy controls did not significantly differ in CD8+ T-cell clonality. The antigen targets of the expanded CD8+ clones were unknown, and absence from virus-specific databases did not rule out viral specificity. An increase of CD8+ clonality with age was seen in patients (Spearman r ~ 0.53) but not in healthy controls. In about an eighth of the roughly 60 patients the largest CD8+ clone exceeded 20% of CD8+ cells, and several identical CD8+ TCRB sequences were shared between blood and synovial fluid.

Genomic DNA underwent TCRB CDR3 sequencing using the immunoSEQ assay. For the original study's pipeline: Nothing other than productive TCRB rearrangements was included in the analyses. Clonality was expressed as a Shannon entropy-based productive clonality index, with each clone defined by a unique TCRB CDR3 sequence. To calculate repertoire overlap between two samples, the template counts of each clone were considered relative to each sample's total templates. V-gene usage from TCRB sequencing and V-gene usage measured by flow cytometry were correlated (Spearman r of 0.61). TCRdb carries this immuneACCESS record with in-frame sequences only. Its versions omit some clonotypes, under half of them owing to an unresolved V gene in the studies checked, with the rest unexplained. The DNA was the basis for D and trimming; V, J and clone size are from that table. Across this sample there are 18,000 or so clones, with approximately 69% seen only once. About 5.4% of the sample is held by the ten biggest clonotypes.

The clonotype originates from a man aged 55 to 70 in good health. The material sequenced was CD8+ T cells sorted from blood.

The DNA is TGTGCCATCAGTGTAGAGAGACAGGGCGGCAATGAGCAGTTCTTC. Its product reads: CAISVERQGGNEQFF. The chain employs TRBV10-3 and TRBJ2-1, with 7 junctional bases fitting TRBD1. Measured from the cysteine to the phenylalanine, the CDR3 is 15 residues long. Kept here is only the CDR3 DNA, which spans 45 bases and is read in frame from base 1. Looking up the germline V gene yields CDR1 ENHRY and CDR2 SYGVKD. The germline V end is reduced by 4 bases and the J end by 6 bases; junction bases left unmatched: 9.